A single sample is the source of the 13 T cell receptor beta chains below, sequenced in a study of neurological immune-mediated disorders. TCRdb independently ran MiXCR on the 5' RACE reads; one entry per CDR3 protein. Among about 41,000 distinct CDR3 sequences listed, roughly an eighth were seen once. Sequences were obtained from PBMCs. These receptor sequences come from a female donor in good health.

This clonotype has at least ten counts. The gene calls are TRBV20-1 and TRBJ2-7; 8 nucleotides match TRBD1. Trimming at V came to 6 bases and at J to 3 bases, leaving 7 bases not matched to a gene. Germline CDR1 DFQATT, CDR2 SNEGSKA (reference sequence). This CDR3 has 13 amino acids. CDR3 coding DNA: TGCAGTGCGCCGGGGACAGGTTACTACGAGCAGTACTTC. Translated, it gives CSAPGTGYYEQYF.

This clonotype has ten or more counts. The J gene is TRBJ1-5, the V gene TRBV15, with D possibly TRBD1 on 5 matching bases. This CDR3 contains 14 residues. The germline V gene has CDR1 LNHNV and CDR2 YYDKDF (reference sequence). The germline V and J ends were trimmed by 1 base and 7 bases, with 11 bases remaining between them. This CDR3 is CATSRGQLEQPQHF. The CDR3, as DNA: TGTGCCACCAGCAGAGGACAGTTGGAGCAGCCCCAGCATTTT. The full variable domain, in which reference TRBV15 and TRBJ1-5 provide the parts outside the CDR3, is DAMVIQNPRYQVTQFGKPVTLSCSQTLNHNVMYWYQQKSSQAPKLLFHYYDKDFNNEADTPDNFQSRRPNTSFCFLDIRSPGLGDTAMYLCATSRGQLEQPQHFGDGTRLSIL.

This clonotype was detected many times. This sequence joins TRBV28 and TRBJ2-7; D not resolved. This CDR3 region has 13 residues. Between the trimmed V and J ends, which lost 3 bases and 2 bases, there was a span of 8 bases. Germline CDR1 and CDR2: MDHEN and SYDVKM. CDR3 nucleotides: TGTGCCAGCAGTTTGGACCCAACCTACGAGCAGTACTTC. Residues: CASSLDPTYEQYF.

This clonotype showed up many times. J is TRBJ1-1 and V is TRBV3-1; tentative D call: TRBD1 (5 bases). This CDR3 spans 12 amino acids. Germline-derived CDR1 and CDR2 are LGHDT and YNNKEL (reference sequence). V was trimmed by 2 bases and J by 7 bases, leaving 8 bases between them. This CDR3 reads CASSQTTDEAFF. Here the CDR3 DNA reads TGTGCCAGCAGCCAAACGACAGATGAAGCTTTCTTT.

On this clonotype: With a much larger clone just one base away, this may be a read error. V gene TRBV2 combines with J gene TRBJ2-5; possible D gene TRBD2, 5 bases. Trimming shortened V by 6 bases and J by 7 bases, and 15 bases separated the two germline ends. The CDR3 totals 13 residues. Germline V gives CDR1 SNHLY, CDR2 FYNNEI. The chain's CDR3 is CASREDPEGTQYF. CDR3 nucleotide sequence: TGTGCCAGCAGGGAGGACCCCGAGGGGACCCAGTACTTC.

This clonotype was counted at least ten times. This chain links TRBV4-1 with TRBJ1-1; D unclear. This CDR3 is 13 amino acids long. Germline CDR1 reads MGHRA; CDR2 reads YSYEKL. Trimming pared 7 bases from V and 1 base from J, leaving 10 bases between. CDR3 in amino acids: CASKGGGNTEAFF. CDR3 coding DNA: TGCGCCAGCAAGGGAGGAGGGAACACTGAAGCTTTCTTT.

Many counts were recorded for this clonotype. V gene TRBV10-3 combines with J gene TRBJ2-5; TRBD2 aligns across 12 bases. CDR3 length equals 13 residues. Germline assignment: CDR1 ENHRY and CDR2 SYGVKD. Germline trimming cut 6 bases from V and 5 bases from J; bases unmatched to any gene: 1. The chain's CDR3 is CAIRGLAGETQYF. In nucleotides, the CDR3 is TGTGCCATCAGAGGACTAGCGGGGGAGACCCAGTACTTC.

Comments on this clonotype: Since a much larger clone is just one base distant, this may be a read error. J is TRBJ1-1 and V is TRBV12-3 or TRBV12-4, with no clear D. CDR3 length equals 12 residues. This CDR3 is CANSSGRTEAFF. Written as DNA, the CDR3 is TGTGCCAACAGTTCGGGGAGAACTGAAGCTTTCTTT.

This clonotype was counted ten times or more. The chain combines TRBV11-2 with TRBJ1-1; tentatively, D is TRBD1 (6 bases). This CDR3 region has 16 residues. Germline V gives CDR1 SGHAT, CDR2 FQNNGV. Trimming pared 6 bases from V and 1 base from J, leaving 18 bases between. The CDR3 coding sequence is TGTGCCAGCAGTTTTCTCCCGGGACAAAGGAACACTGAAGCTTTCTTT. Its translation is CASSFLPGQRNTEAFF. The complete variable domain, with remaining parts taken from reference TRBV11-2 and TRBJ1-1, reads EAGVAQSPRYKIIEKRQSVAFWCNPISGHATLYWYQQILGQGPKLLIQFQNNGVVDDSQLPKDRFSAERLKGVDSTLKIQPAKLEDSAVYLCASSFLPGQRNTEAFFGQGTRLTVV.

Notes on this clonotype: Since a much larger clone is just one base distant, this may be a read error. The chain joins TRBV7-3 to TRBJ2-1, with a tentative D call TRBD2 (6 bases). Germline V CDR1 and CDR2: SGHTA, FQGTGA. There are 18 residues in the CDR3. CDR3 residues: CASSLKGGITRSYIEQFF. The CDR3 DNA reads TGTGCCAGCAGCTTAAAAGGCGGGATCACTCGCTCCTACATTGAGCAGTTCTTC. Full variable domain (outside the CDR3, taken from reference TRBV7-3 and TRBJ2-1): GAGVSQTPSNKVTEKGKYVELRCDPISGHTALYWYRQSLGQGPEFLIYFQGTGAADDSGLPNDRFFAVRPEGSVSTLKIQRTERGDSAVYLCASSLKGGITRSYIEQFFGPGTRLTVL.

The genes are TRBV9 and TRBJ2-1; D not resolved. This CDR3 has 16 amino acids. V lost 0 bases, J lost 8 bases, and 18 bases lay in between. Germline V lookup: CDR1 SGDLS, CDR2 YYNGEE. This chain's CDR3 is CASSVDGGSSVYEQFF. DNA for the CDR3: TGTGCCAGCAGCGTAGATGGCGGATCCAGTGTTTATGAGCAGTTCTTC.

This clonotype has a count of ten or more. The chain employs TRBV6-6 and TRBJ2-7, with D unresolved. The V gene lost 5 bases and the J gene lost 2 bases, with 7 bases spanning the gap. The CDR3 contains 12 residues. Germline values: CDR1 MNHNY, CDR2 SVGAGI (reference sequence). Written as DNA, the CDR3 is TGTGCCAGCAGTGCTTCCACCTACGAGCAGTACTTC. It specifies CASSASTYEQYF.

This chain joins TRBV6-1 and TRBJ2-3; D unclear. V lost 4 bases, J lost 5 bases, and 10 bases lay in between. CDR3 length: 13 amino acids. Germline values: CDR1 MNHNS, CDR2 SASEGT. The CDR3 loop reads CASSVQVRDTQYF. For the CDR3, the DNA is TGTGCCAGCAGTGTTCAGGTCAGAGATACGCAGTATTTT.